This paragraph reports one T cell receptor beta chain. No antigen is known for it. One base away there is no much larger clone; base qualities are not given. Collaborating institutions collected whole blood in K2EDTA tubes following their own protocols. For TCRbeta analysis, collaborators shipped samples as frozen whole blood, isolated PBMCs, or DNA extracted from either of those sample types. TCRbeta CDR3 regions were amplified from genomic DNA using the immunoSEQ Assay, a bias-controlled multiplex PCR. From the authors' description of their analysis: The number of nucleated cells in each sample was estimated from the amplification of reference gene primers within the assay. To quantify the absolute abundance of each unique TCRbeta CDR3 rearrangement, sequence reads were collapsed and filtered. For each sample, productive Simpson clonality was calculated as the square root of Simpson's diversity index over productive rearrangements. What TCRdb holds here is the immuneACCESS table cut down to in-frame rearrangements. Part of the clones is not present; checked against another copy, under half of the missing clones reflect an unresolved V gene, and the others are unexplained. Clone size and the V and J calls come from that table; the DNA yielded D and trimming. The sample contains about 210,000 clones, 82% of them found a single time. 9.5% to 15% of the sample is taken by the ten largest.

This entry belongs to a study of blood T cell repertoires in COVID-19 (TCRdb year 2020). For the wider study: The collaborator samples originated in the United States, Italy and Spain and spanned the acute and convalescent phases of COVID-19. The dataset comprised deeply sampled blood TCRbeta repertoires from subjects exposed to, actively infected with, or recovered from COVID-19. The samples were drawn from the first 160 participants of the ongoing ImmuneRACE study and from 1,254 subjects provided by 6 global collaborators. Where available, HLA class I and class II types were obtained from metadata supplied by the sample provider rather than from assay-based typing. The sample metadata nearly always contained a de-identified subject ID, COVID-19 status, age in years and sex. The prospective study material was composed of cDNA or gDNA derived from T cells, B-cell-depleted T cells, or PBMCs. A freely available public database, intended as a resource for researchers studying the immune response to SARS-CoV-2, is where the repertoires were released. Overall study results and their limits: The amount of clinical and demographic metadata varied by source and participant and was provided uncurated.

CDR1 and CDR2 are drawn from the germline V gene (reference sequence): SEHNR, FQNEAQ. V gives up 6 bases and J gives up 4 bases, and the segment between their germline ends measures 16 bases. The CDR3 starts with the cysteine, ends with the phenylalanine, and has 15 residues. Only the CDR3 DNA stays, 45 bases, in frame from base 1. This clonotype was sampled from a middle-aged woman with acute or convalescent COVID-19. The chain employs TRBV7-9 and TRBJ2-1, with an unclear D gene assignment. Material for sequencing was peripheral blood. The sequence in DNA is TGTGCCAGCAGACCTACTAAGAAGGTTTACAATGAGCAGTTCTTC. Its translation is CASRPTKKVYNEQFF. Reference TRBV7-9 and TRBJ2-1 proteins supply the regions before and after the CDR3; the full variable domain is: DTGVSQNPRHKITKRGQNVTFRCDPISEHNRLYWYRQTLGQGPEFLTYFQNEAQLEKSRLLSDRFSAERPKGSFSTLEIQRTEQGDSAMYLCASRPTKKVYNEQFFGPGTRLTVL.